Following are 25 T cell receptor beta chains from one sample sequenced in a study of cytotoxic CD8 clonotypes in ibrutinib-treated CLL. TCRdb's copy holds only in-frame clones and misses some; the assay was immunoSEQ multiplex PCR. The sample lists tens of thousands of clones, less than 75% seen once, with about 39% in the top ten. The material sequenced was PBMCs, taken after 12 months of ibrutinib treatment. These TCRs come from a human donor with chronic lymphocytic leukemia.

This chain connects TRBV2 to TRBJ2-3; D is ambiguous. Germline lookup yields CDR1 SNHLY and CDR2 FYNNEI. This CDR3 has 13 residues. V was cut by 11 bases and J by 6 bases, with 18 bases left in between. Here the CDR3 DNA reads TGTGCCTCCCAGTTCGGGTTAAGGGATACGCAGTATTTT. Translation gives CASQFGLRDTQYF.

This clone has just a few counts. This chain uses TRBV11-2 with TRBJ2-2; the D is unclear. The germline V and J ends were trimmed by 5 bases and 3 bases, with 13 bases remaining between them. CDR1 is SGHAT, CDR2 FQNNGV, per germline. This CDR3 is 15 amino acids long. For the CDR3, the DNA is TGTGCCAGCAGCCCTTATCGGCCCGACACCGGGGAGCTGTTTTTT. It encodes CASSPYRPDTGELFF.

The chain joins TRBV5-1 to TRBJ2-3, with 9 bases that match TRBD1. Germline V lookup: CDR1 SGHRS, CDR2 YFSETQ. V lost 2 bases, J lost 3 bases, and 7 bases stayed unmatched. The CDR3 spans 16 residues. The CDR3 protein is CASSFRQGDSTDTQYF. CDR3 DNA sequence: TGCGCCAGCAGCTTCAGACAGGGGGATTCTACAGATACGCAGTATTTT.

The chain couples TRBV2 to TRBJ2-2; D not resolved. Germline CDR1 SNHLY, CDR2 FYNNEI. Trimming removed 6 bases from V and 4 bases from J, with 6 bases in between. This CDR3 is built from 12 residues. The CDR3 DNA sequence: TGTGCCAGCAGGTGGTCCACCGGGGAGCTGTTTTTT. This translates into CASRWSTGELFF.

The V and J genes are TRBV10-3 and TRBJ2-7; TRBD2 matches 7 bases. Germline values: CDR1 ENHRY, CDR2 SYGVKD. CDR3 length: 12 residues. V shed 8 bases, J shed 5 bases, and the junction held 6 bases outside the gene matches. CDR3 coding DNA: TGTGCCATCGCCCGGGAGGTACACGAGCAGTACTTC. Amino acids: CAIAREVHEQYF.

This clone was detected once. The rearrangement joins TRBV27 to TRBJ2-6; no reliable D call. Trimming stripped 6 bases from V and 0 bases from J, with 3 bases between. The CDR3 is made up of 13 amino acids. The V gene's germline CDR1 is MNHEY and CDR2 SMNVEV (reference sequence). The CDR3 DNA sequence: TGTGCCAGCAGACCCTCTGGGGCCAACGTCCTGACTTTC. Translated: CASRPSGANVLTF.

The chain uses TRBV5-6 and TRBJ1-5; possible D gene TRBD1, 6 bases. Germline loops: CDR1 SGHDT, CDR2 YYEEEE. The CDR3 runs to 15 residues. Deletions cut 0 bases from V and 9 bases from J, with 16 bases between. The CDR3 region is CASSLESQGLPPQHF. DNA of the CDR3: TGTGCCAGCAGCTTGGAGTCACAGGGTCTTCCGCCCCAGCATTTT.

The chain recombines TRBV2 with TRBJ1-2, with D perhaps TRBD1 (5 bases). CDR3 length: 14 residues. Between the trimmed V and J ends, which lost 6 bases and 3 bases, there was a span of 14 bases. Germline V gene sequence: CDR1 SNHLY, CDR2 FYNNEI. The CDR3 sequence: CASSSGQPHYGYTF. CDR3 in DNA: TGTGCCAGCAGCTCCGGACAACCCCACTATGGCTACACCTTC.

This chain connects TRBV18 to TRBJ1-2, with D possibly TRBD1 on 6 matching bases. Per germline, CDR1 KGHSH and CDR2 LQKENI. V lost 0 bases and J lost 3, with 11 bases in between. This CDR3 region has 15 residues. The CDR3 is CASSPPSGAHYGYTF. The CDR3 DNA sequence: TGTGCCAGCTCACCACCTTCAGGGGCCCACTATGGCTACACCTTC. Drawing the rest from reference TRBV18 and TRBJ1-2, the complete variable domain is NAGVMQNPRHLVRRRGQEARLRCSPMKGHSHVYWYRQLPEEGLKFMVYLQKENIIDESGMPKERFSAEFPKEGPSILRIQQVVRGDSAAYFCASSPPSGAHYGYTFGSGTRLTVV.

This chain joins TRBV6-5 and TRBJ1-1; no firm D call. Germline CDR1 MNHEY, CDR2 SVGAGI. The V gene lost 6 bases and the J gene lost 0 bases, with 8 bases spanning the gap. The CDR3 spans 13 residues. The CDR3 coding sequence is TGTGCCAGCAGAAGGCAGATGAACACTGAAGCTTTCTTT. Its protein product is CASRRQMNTEAFF.

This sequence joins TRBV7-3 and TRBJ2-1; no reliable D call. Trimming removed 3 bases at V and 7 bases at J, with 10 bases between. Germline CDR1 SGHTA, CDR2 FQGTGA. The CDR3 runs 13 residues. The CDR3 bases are TGTGCCAGCAGCTTCTCCTTCATAAATGAGCAGTTCTTC. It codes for CASSFSFINEQFF. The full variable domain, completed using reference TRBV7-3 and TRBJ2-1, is GAGVSQTPSNKVTEKGKYVELRCDPISGHTALYWYRQSLGQGPEFLIYFQGTGAADDSGLPNDRFFAVRPEGSVSTLKIQRTERGDSAVYLCASSFSFINEQFFGPGTRLTVL.

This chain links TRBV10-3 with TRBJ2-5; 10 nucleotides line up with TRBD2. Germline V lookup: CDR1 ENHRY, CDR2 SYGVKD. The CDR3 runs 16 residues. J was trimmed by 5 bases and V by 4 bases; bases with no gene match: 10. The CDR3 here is CAISGGLASGSETQYF. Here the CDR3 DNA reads TGTGCCATCAGTGGGGGACTTGCTAGCGGGAGTGAGACCCAGTACTTC.

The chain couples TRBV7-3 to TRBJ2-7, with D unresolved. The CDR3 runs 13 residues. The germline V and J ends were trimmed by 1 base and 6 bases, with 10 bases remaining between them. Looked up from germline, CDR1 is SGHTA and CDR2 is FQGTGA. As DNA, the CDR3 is TGTGCCAGCAGCTTAAGTTCCGGCGGCGAGCAGTACTTC. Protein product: CASSLSSGGEQYF. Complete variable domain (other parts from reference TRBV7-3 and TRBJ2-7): GAGVSQTPSNKVTEKGKYVELRCDPISGHTALYWYRQSLGQGPEFLIYFQGTGAADDSGLPNDRFFAVRPEGSVSTLKIQRTERGDSAVYLCASSLSSGGEQYFGPGTRLTVT.

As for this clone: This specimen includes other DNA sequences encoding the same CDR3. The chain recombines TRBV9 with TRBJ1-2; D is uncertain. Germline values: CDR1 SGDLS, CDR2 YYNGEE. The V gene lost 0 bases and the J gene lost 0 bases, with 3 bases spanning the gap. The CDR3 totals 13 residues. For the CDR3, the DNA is TGTGCCAGCAGCGTAGAAGCTAACTATGGCTACACCTTC. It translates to CASSVEANYGYTF. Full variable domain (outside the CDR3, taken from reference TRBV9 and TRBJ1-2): DSGVTQTPKHLITATGQRVTLRCSPRSGDLSVYWYQQSLDQGLQFLIQYYNGEERAKGNILERFSAQQFPDLHSELNLSSLELGDSALYFCASSVEANYGYTFGSGTRLTVV.

The CDR3 coding sequence is TGTGCCAGCAGTTTACCAACGTTTAGCGGGAGTGGAACCTACGAGCAGTACTTC. This translates into CASSLPTFSGSGTYEQYF. The rearrangement links TRBV13 to TRBJ2-7; 9 nucleotides agree with TRBD2. CDR1 is PRHDT and CDR2 is FYEKMQ in the germline V gene (reference sequence). V trimming: 6 bases; J trimming: 2 bases; junction bases outside the gene matches: 17. CDR3 size: 18 residues.

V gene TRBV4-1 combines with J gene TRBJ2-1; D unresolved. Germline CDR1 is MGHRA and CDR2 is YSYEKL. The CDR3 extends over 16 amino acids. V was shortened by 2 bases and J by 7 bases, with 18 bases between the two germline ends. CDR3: CASSQLMGPALNEQFF. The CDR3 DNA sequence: TGCGCCAGCAGCCAATTAATGGGCCCGGCTTTGAATGAGCAGTTCTTC.

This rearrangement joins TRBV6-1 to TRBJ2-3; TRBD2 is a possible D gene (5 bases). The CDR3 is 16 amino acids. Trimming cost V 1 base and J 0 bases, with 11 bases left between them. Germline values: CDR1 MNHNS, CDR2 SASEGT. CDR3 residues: CASSEVKRPSTDTQYF. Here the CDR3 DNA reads TGTGCCAGCAGTGAAGTCAAGCGGCCAAGCACAGATACGCAGTATTTT.

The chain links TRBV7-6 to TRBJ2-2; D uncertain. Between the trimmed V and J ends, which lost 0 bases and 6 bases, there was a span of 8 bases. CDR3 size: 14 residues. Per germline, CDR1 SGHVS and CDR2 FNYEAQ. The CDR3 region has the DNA TGTGCCAGCAGCTTAGCACAAGGTCCCGGGGAGCTGTTTTTT. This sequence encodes CASSLAQGPGELFF. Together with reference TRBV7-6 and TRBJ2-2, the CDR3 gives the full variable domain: GAGVSQSPRYKVTKRGQDVALRCDPISGHVSLYWYRQALGQGPEFLTYFNYEAQQDKSGLPNDRFSAERPEGSISTLTIQRTEQRDSAMYRCASSLAQGPGELFFGEGSRLTVL.

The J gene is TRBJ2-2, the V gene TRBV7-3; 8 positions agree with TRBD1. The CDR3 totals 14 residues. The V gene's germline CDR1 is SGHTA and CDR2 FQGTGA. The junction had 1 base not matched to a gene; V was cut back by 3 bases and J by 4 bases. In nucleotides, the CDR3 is TGTGCCAGCAGCTTCGACAGGGGCACCGGGGAGCTGTTTTTT. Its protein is CASSFDRGTGELFF.

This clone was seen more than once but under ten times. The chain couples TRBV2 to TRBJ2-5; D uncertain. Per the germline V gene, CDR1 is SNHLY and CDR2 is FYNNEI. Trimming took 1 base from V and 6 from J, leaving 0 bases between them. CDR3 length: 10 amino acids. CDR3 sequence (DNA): TGTGCCAGCAGTGAAGAGACCCAGTACTTC. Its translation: CASSEETQYF.

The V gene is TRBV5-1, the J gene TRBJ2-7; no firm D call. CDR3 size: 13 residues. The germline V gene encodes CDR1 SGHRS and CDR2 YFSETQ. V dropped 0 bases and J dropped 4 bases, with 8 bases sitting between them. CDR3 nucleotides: TGCGCCAGCAGCTTGGGGGAAGGTTACGAGCAGTACTTC. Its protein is CASSLGEGYEQYF. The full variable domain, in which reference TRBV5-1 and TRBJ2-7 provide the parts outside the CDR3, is KAGVTQTPRYLIKTRGQQVTLSCSPISGHRSVSWYQQTPGQGLQFLFEYFSETQRNKGNFPGRFSGRQFSNSRSEMNVSTLELGDSALYLCASSLGEGYEQYFGPGTRLTVT.

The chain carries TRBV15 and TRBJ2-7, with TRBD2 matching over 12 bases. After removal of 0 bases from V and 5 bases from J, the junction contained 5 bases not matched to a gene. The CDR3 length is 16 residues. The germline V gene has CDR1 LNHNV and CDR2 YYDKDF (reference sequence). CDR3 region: CATSRDWSSGRDEQYF. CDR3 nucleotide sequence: TGTGCCACCAGCAGAGATTGGTCTAGCGGGAGGGACGAGCAGTACTTC. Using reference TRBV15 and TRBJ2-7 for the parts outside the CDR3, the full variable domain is DAMVIQNPRYQVTQFGKPVTLSCSQTLNHNVMYWYQQKSSQAPKLLFHYYDKDFNNEADTPDNFQSRRPNTSFCFLDIRSPGLGDTAMYLCATSRDWSSGRDEQYFGPGTRLTVT.

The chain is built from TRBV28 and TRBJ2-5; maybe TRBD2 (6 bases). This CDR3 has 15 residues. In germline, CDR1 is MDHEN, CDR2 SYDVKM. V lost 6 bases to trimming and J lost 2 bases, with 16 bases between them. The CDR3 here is CASSRIRGGQETQYF. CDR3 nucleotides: TGTGCCAGCAGCCGGATACGTGGAGGGCAAGAGACCCAGTACTTC.

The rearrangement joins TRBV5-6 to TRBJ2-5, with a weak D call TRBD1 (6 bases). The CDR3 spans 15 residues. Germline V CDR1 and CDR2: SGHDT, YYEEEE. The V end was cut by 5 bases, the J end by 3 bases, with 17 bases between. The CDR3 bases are TGTGCCAGCAGGTATACGGGGACAATGGAAGAGACCCAGTACTTC. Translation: CASRYTGTMEETQYF.

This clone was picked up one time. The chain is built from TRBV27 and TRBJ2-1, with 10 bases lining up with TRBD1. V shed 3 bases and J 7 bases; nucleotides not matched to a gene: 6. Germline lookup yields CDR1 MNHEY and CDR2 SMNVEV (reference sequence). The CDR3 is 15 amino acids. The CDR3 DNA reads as TGTGCCAGCAGTTTGGACAGGGGGTCGTTGAATGAGCAGTTCTTC. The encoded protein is CASSLDRGSLNEQFF.